Presented here are 3 T cell receptor beta chains from one specimen sequenced in a study of CD8+ T cells in alopecia areata. As the sequencing template, cDNA was produced by extracting RNA and reverse transcribing it. Assay: immunoSEQ multiplex PCR; the TCRdb copy retains only in-frame clones and omits some. The table shows roughly 200,000 clones, with 50% to 70% occurring only once. Here the sequenced sample was CD4+ T cells sorted from blood, taken at week 0. These receptors were obtained from a human donor with alopecia areata.

The rearrangement links TRBV7-3 to TRBJ2-3; 7 bases are a match to TRBD1. Unmatched junction bases numbered 6, after V lost 4 bases and J lost 2 bases. The length of the CDR3 is 15 residues. The germline CDR1 and CDR2 sequences are SGHTA and FQGTGA. The CDR3 sequence: CASSSSGTDTDTQYF. Here the CDR3 DNA reads TGTGCCAGCAGCTCGTCCGGGACAGACACAGATACGCAGTATTTT.

This clone showed up just a few times. The chain joins TRBV5-1 to TRBJ2-1; 7 nucleotides agree with TRBD2. Losses at the gene ends were 3 bases for V and 9 bases for J; bases not matched to a gene: 3. CDR3 length: 12 amino acids. Germline assignment: CDR1 SGHRS and CDR2 YFSETQ. CDR3 residues: CASSSPGGEQFF. CDR3 coding DNA: TGCGCCAGCAGCTCCCCGGGGGGTGAGCAGTTCTTC.

The V call is TRBV29-1, the J call TRBJ2-5; D is possibly TRBD1 (6 bases). With 0 bases removed from V and 2 bases from J, the gap between germline ends came to 16 bases. Germline assignment: CDR1 SQVTM and CDR2 ANQGSEA. This CDR3 contains 16 residues. CDR3 nucleotide sequence: TGCAGCGTTGAAGACCTTCCGGGACATTTACAAGAGACCCAGTACTTC. It translates to CSVEDLPGHLQETQYF.